This T cell receptor beta chain is from a study of OX40 agonist ivuxolimab in advanced cancers. For the study at large: Three patients had partial responses: one hepatocellular carcinoma, two cutaneous melanoma.

Libraries were prepared by immunoSEQ multiplex PCR; TCRdb keeps only in-frame clonotypes and omits some of them. The data show tens of thousands of clones, around 86% seen once. Germline V gene data show CDR1 as LNHDA and CDR2 as SQIVND (reference sequence). This CDR3 is built from 16 residues. V gave up 4 bases and J gave up 0 bases, with 10 bases separating them. This specimen was CD4+ or CD8+ T cells sorted from blood, taken in a trial of the OX40 agonist ivuxolimab. The TCR sequence derives from an adult with an advanced solid tumor such as melanoma, head and neck, liver or kidney cancer. V and J are TRBV19 and TRBJ1-6; D possibly corresponds to TRBD1 (6 bases). Written as DNA, the CDR3 is TGTGCCAGTAGTAGCAGGGGAGGCTCCTATAATTCACCCCTCCACTTT. Its translation: CASSSRGGSYNSPLHF.